This T cell receptor (beta chain) was sequenced during a study of blood T cell repertoires in COVID-19. For the study at large: T cells, B-cell-depleted T cells, or PBMCs supplied cDNA or gDNA.

TCRdb keeps only in-frame clones here, not all; method: immunoSEQ multiplex PCR. In the table there are approximately 120,000 clones, approximately 90% of which are singletons. Seattle's cohort entered during active infection and was followed longitudinally. J was trimmed by 1 base and V by 0 bases; bases with no gene match: 3. The CDR3 is made up of 15 amino acids. CDR1 is SGHRS, CDR2 YFSETQ, per germline. This clone has only one observation. Other DNA sequences within the sample encode an identical CDR3. Input material: peripheral blood. This TCR was sampled from a man aged 45-65 years with COVID-19, enrolled during active disease. The chain links TRBV5-1 to TRBJ2-5, with 7 bases lining up with TRBD2. CDR3 residues: CASSLGASGQETQYF. DNA of the CDR3: TGCGCCAGCAGCTTGGGGGCTAGCGGCCAAGAGACCCAGTACTTC. Together with reference TRBV5-1 and TRBJ2-5, the CDR3 gives the full variable domain: KAGVTQTPRYLIKTRGQQVTLSCSPISGHRSVSWYQQTPGQGLQFLFEYFSETQRNKGNFPGRFSGRQFSNSRSEMNVSTLELGDSALYLCASSLGASGQETQYFGPGTRLLVL.